The TCR beta chain under discussion was sequenced for a study of vaccination and CD4 T cells after COVID-19. The length of the CDR3 is 13 residues. Looked up from germline, CDR1 is SGHAT and CDR2 is FQNNGV. Trimming pared 2 bases from V and 6 bases from J, leaving 8 bases between. The treatment: roughly ten-day PBMC culture with coronavirus spike peptide pools or control peptides (ViraFEST assay). Study findings and constraints: There was no significant change from around 20 to 38 median reactive clonotypes.

Notes on this clonotype: Its antigen is currently unknown.

Sequenced with the Oncomine TCR Beta short-read assay was DNA taken from cultured CD4+ T cells. TCRdb redid the calling of the PCR reads with MiXCR, one entry per CDR3 protein. The sample contains around 20,000 distinct CDR3 sequences, around two fifths of which appear only once. The sample was CD4+ T cells from blood, cultured in vitro. This TCR was sampled from a human donor who had recovered from COVID-19. The rearrangement links TRBV11-2 to TRBJ2-1; maybe TRBD2 (6 bases). CDR3 protein: CASSLTGSNEQFF. CDR3 in DNA: TGTGCCAGCAGCTTAACCGGGAGCAATGAGCAGTTCTTC.